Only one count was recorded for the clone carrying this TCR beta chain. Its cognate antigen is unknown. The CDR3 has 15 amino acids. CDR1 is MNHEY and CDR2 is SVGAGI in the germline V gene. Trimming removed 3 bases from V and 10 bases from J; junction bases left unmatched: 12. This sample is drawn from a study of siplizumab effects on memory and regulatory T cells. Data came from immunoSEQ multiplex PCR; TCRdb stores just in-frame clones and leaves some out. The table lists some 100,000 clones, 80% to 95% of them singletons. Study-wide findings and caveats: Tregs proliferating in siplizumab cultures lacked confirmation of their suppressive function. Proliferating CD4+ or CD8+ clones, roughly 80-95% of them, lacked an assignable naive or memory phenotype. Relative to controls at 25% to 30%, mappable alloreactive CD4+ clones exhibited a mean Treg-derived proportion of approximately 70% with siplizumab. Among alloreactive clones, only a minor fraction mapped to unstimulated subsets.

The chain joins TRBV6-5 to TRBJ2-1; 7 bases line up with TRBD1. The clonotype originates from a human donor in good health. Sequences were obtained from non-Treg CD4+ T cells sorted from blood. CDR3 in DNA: TGTGCCAGCAGTTATATGGGGCAGGGGGTAAGAGAGCAGTTCTTC. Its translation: CASSYMGQGVREQFF.